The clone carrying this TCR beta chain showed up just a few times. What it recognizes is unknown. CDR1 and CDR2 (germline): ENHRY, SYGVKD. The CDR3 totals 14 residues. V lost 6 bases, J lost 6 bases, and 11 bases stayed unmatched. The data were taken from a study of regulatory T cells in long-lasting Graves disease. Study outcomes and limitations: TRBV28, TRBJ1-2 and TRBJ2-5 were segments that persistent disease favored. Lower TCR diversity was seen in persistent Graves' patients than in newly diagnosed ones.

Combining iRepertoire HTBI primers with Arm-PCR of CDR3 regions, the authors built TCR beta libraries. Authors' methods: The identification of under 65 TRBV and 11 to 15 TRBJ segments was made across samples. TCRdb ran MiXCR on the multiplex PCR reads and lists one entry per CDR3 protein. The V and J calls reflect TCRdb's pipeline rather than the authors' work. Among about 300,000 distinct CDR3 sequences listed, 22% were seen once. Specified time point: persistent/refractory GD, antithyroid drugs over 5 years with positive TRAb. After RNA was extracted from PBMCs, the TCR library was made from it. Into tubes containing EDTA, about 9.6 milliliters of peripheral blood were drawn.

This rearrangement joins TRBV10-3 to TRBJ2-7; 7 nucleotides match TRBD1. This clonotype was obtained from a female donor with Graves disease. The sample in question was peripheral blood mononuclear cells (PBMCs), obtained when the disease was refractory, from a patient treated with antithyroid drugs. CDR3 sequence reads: CAIREQGSASEQYF. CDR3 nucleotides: TGTGCCATCAGAGAACAGGGGTCGGCGTCCGAGCAGTACTTC.